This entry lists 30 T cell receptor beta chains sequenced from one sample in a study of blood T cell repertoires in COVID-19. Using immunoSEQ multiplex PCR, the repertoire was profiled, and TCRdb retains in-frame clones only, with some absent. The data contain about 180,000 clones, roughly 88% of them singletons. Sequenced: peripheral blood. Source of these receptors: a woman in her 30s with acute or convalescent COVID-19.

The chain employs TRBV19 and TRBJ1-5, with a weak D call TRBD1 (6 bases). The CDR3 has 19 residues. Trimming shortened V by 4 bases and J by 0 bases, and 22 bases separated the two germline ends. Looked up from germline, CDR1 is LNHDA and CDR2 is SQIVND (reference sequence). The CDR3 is CASSKFWVTGGGSNQPQHF. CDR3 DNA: TGTGCCAGTAGTAAGTTTTGGGTTACGGGGGGCGGTAGCAATCAGCCCCAGCATTTT.

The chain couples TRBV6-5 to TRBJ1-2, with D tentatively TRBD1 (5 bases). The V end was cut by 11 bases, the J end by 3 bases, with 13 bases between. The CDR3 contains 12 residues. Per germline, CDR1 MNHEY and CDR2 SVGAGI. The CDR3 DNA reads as TGTGCCGCGGGGCGGAGGGACTATGGCTACACCTTC. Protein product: CAAGRRDYGYTF.

CDR3 residues: CASSKGTANNEQFF. The CDR3 nucleotides are TGTGCCAGTAGTAAAGGGACAGCGAACAATGAGCAGTTCTTC. The rearrangement joins TRBV19 to TRBJ2-1, with 7 bases lining up with TRBD1. The CDR3 has 14 residues. The germline V gene encodes CDR1 LNHDA and CDR2 SQIVND (reference sequence). Unmatched junction bases numbered 5, after V lost 4 bases and J lost 5 bases.

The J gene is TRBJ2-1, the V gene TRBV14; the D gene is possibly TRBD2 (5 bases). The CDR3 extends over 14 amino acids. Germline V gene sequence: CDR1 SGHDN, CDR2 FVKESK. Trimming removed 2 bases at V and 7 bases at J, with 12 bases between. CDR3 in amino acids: CASSQSTRFNEQFF. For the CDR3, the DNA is TGTGCCAGCAGCCAATCCACTAGATTTAATGAGCAGTTCTTC.

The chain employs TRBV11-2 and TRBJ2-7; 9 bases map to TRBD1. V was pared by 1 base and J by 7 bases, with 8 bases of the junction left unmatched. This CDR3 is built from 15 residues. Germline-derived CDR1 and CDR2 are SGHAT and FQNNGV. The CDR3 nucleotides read TGTGCCAGCAGCTTAGGTCGACAGGGGGAGAAAGAGCAGTACTTC. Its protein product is CASSLGRQGEKEQYF.

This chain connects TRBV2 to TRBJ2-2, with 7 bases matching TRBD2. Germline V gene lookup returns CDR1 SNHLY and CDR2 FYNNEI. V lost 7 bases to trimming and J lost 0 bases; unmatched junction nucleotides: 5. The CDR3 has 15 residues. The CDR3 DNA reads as TGTGCCAGCATGAGGAGCGGGGCGAACACCGGGGAGCTGTTTTTT. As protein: CASMRSGANTGELFF.

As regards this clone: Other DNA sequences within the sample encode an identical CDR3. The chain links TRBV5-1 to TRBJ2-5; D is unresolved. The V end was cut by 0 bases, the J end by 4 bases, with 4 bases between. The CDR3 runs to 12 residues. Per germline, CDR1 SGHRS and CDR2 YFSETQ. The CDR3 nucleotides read TGCGCCAGCAGCTTGGATAGAGAGACCCAGTACTTC. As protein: CASSLDRETQYF.

CDR3 region: CASSRSGRRDDEQFF. CDR3 bases: TGTGCCAGCAGCCGGAGCGGGAGAAGGGACGATGAGCAGTTCTTC. The V gene is TRBV5-4, the J gene TRBJ2-1, with TRBD2 identical over 8 bases. CDR3 size: 15 residues. Trimming at V came to 4 bases and at J to 8 bases, leaving 11 bases not matched to a gene. The germline gives CDR1 SGHNT, CDR2 YYREEE (reference sequence).

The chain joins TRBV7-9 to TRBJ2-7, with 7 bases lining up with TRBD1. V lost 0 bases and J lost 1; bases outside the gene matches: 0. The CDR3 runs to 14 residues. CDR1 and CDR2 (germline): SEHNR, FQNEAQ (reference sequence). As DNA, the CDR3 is TGTGCCAGCAGCTTAGCGACAGGGTCCTACGAGCAGTACTTC. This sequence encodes CASSLATGSYEQYF. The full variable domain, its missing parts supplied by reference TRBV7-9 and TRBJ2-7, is DTGVSQNPRHKITKRGQNVTFRCDPISEHNRLYWYRQTLGQGPEFLTYFQNEAQLEKSRLLSDRFSAERPKGSFSTLEIQRTEQGDSAMYLCASSLATGSYEQYFGPGTRLTVT.

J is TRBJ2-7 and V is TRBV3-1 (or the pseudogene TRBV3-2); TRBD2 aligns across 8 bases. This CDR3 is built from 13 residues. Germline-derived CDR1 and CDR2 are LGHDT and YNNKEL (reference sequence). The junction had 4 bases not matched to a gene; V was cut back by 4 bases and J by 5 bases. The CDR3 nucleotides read TGTGCCAGCAGCCCGGGACTAGGGAACGAGCAGTACTTC. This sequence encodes CASSPGLGNEQYF.

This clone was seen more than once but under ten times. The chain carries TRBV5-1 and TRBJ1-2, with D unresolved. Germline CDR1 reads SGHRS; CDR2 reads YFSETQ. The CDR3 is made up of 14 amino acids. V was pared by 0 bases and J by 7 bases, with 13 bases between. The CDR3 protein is CASSLADTVTGYTF. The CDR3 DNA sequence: TGCGCCAGCAGCTTGGCCGACACTGTTACTGGCTACACCTTC.

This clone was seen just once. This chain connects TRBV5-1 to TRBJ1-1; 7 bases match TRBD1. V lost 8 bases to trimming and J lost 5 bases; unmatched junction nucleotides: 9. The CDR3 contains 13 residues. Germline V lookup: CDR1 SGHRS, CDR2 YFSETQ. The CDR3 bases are TGCGCCAGTACTGGACAGGAGAGGACTGAAGCTTTCTTT. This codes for CASTGQERTEAFF.

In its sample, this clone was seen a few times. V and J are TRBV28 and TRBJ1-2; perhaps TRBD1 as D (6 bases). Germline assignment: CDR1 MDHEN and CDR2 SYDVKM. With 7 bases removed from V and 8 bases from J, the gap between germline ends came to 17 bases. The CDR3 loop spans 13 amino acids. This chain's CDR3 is CASTSGGGRGYTF. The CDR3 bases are TGTGCCAGCACTTCGGGGGGCGGAAGGGGCTACACCTTC.

DNA of the CDR3: TGCGCCAGCAGCACGGACGGGGGACAGACCCAGTACTTC. As protein: CASSTDGGQTQYF. J is TRBJ2-5 and V is TRBV5-1; D may be TRBD2 (6 bases). In germline, CDR1 is SGHRS, CDR2 YFSETQ. The germline V and J ends were trimmed by 4 bases and 6 bases, with 13 bases remaining between them. The CDR3 runs 13 residues.

CDR3 sequence reads: CASTGVLVAGEQYF. CDR3 nucleotides: TGTGCCAGCACAGGGGTACTAGTCGCGGGCGAGCAGTACTTC. The V and J genes are TRBV2 and TRBJ2-7; the D gene is possibly TRBD1 (6 bases). Per germline, CDR1 SNHLY and CDR2 FYNNEI. The CDR3 has 14 amino acids. V shed 7 bases and J shed 6 bases, with 19 bases lying between them.

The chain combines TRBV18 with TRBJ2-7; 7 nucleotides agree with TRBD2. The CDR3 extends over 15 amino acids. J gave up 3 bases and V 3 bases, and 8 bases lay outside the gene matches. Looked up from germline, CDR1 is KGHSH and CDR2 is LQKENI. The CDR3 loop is CASSPEGAGVYEQYF. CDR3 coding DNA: TGTGCCAGCTCACCGGAAGGGGCGGGAGTCTACGAGCAGTACTTC.

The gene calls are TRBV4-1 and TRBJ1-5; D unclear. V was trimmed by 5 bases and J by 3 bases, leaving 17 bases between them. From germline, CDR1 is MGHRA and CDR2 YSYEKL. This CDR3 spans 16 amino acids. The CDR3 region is CASSSGRGADNQPQHF. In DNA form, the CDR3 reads TGCGCCAGCAGCTCAGGACGGGGAGCGGACAATCAGCCCCAGCATTTT.

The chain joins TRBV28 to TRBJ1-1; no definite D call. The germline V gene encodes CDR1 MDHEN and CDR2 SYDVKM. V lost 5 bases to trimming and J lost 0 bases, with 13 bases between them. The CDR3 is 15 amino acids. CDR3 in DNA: TGTGCCAGCAGTGAATCGCGGGGAATGAACACTGAAGCTTTCTTT. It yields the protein CASSESRGMNTEAFF.

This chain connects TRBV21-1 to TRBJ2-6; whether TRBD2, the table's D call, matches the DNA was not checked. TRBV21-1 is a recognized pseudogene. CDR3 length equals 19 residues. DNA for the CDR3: TGTGCCAGGAAATCGAGCCGCTGCACTAAGATCTCTGGGGCCAACGTCCTGACTTTC. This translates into CARKSSRCTKISGANVLTF.

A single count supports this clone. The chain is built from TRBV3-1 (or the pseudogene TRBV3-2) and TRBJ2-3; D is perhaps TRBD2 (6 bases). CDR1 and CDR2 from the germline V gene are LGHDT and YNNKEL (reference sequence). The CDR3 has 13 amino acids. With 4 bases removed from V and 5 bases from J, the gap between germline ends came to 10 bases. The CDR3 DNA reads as TGTGCCAGCAGCCCGGGACTGAGAGATACGCAGTATTTT. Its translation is CASSPGLRDTQYF.

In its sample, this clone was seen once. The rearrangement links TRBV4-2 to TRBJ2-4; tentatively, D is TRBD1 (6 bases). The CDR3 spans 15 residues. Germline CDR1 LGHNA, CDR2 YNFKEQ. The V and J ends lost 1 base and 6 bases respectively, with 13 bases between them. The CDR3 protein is CASSQVVRGGNIQYF. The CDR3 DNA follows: TGTGCCAGCAGCCAAGTGGTTAGAGGGGGAAACATTCAGTACTTC.

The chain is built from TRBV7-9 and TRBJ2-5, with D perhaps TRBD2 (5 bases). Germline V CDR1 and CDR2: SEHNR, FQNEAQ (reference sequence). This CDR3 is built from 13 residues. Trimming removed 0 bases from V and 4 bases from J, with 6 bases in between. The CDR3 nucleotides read TGTGCCAGCAGCTTAGCGGGAGCAGAGACCCAGTACTTC. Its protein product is CASSLAGAETQYF.

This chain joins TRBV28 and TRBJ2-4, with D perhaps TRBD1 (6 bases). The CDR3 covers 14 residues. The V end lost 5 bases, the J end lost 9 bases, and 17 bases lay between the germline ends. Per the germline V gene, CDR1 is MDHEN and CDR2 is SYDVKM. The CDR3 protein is CASSLRVLRGIQYF. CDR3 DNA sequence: TGTGCCAGCAGTCTTCGGGTCCTCAGGGGCATTCAGTACTTC.

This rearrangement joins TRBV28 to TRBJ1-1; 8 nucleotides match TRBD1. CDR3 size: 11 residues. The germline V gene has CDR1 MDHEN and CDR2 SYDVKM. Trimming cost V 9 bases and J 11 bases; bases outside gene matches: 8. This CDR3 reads CASQGARSAFF. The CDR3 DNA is TGTGCCAGTCAGGGGGCCAGGTCTGCTTTCTTT.

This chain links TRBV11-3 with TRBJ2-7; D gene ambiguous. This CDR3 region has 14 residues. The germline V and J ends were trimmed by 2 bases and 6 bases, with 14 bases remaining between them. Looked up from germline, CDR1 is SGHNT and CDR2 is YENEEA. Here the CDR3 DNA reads TGTGCCAGCAGCTTACGAATGCGTTCCGCCGAGCAGTACTTC. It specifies CASSLRMRSAEQYF.

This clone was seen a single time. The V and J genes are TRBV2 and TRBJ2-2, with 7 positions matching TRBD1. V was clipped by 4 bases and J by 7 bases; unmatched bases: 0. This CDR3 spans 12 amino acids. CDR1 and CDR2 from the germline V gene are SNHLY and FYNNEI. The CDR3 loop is CASSGDSGELFF. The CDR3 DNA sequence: TGTGCCAGCAGTGGGGACAGCGGGGAGCTGTTTTTT.

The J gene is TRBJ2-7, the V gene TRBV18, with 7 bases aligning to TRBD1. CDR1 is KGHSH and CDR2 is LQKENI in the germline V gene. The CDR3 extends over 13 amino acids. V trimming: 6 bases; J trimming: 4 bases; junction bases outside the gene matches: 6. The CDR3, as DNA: TGTGCCAGCTCTTGGGGACAGACTTACGAGCAGTACTTC. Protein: CASSWGQTYEQYF.

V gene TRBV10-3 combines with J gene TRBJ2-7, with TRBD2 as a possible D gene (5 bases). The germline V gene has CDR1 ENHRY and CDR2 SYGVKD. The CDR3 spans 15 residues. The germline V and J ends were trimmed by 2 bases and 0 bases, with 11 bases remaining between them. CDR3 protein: CAISEVQRSSYEQYF. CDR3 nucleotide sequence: TGTGCCATCAGTGAGGTTCAGCGGAGCTCCTACGAGCAGTACTTC.

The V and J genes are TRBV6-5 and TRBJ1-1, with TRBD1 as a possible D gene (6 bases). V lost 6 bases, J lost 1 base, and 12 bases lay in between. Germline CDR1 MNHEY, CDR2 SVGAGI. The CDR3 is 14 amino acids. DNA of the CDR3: TGTGCCAGCAGGGCAACAGGGAGGAACACTGAAGCTTTCTTT. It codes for CASRATGRNTEAFF.

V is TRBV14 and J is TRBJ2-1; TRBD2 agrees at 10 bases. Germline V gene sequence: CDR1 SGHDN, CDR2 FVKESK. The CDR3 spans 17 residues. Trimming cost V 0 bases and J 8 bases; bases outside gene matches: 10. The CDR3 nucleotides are TGTGCCAGCAGCCAAGATTGGGCTAGCGGGAGTTTTTATGAGCAGTTCTTC. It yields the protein CASSQDWASGSFYEQFF.